Reported below is one TCR beta chain. Sequencing was performed with immunoSEQ multiplex PCR; in TCRdb, only in-frame clones are kept and a portion is missing. Of more than 50,000 clones listed, more than 85% are singletons. The CDR3 is 15 amino acids. Germline loops: CDR1 LNHDA, CDR2 SQIVND (reference sequence). V was trimmed by 2 bases and J by 1 base, leaving 11 bases between them. This sample was taken from a study of T cell changes during pregnancy in multiple sclerosis. V and J are TRBV19 and TRBJ1-1; D perhaps matches TRBD1 (6 bases). Sequencing used peripheral blood, obtained before pregnancy. The source of this sequence is a female donor with multiple sclerosis, enrolled in a pregnancy study. The CDR3 DNA reads as TGTGCCAGTAGTATACAGGGGCCCGGGAACACTGAAGCTTTCTTT. This sequence encodes CASSIQGPGNTEAFF.